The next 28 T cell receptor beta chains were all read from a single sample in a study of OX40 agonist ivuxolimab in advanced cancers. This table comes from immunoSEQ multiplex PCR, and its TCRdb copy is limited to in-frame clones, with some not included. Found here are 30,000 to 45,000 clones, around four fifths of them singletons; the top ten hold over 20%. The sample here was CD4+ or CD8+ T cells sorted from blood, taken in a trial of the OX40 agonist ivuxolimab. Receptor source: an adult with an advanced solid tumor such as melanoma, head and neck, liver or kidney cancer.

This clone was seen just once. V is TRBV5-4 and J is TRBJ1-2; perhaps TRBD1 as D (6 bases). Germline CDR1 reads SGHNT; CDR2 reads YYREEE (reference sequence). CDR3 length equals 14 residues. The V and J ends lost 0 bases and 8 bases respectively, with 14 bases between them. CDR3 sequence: CASSLAGRRGGYTF. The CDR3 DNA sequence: TGTGCCAGCAGCTTGGCGGGGAGAAGGGGGGGCTACACCTTC.

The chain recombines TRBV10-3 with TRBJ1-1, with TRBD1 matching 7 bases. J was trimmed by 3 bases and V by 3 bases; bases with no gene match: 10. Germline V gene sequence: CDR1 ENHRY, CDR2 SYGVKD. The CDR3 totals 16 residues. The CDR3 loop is CAISERQGRRDTEAFF. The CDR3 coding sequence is TGTGCCATCAGTGAACGACAGGGCAGGAGGGACACTGAAGCTTTCTTT.

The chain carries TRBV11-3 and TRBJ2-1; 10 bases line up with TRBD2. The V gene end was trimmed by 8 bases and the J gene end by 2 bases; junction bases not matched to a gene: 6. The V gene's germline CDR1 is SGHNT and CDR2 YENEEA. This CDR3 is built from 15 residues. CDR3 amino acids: CASSLAGVPYNEQFF. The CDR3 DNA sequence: TGTGCCAGCTCTCTAGCGGGAGTTCCCTACAATGAGCAGTTCTTC.

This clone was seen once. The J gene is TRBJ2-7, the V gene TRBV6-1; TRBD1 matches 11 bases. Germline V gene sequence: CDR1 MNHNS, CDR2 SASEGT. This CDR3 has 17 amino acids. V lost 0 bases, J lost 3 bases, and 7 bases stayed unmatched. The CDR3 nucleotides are TGTGCCAGCAGTGAAGCCGCGCCCGGGACAGGGGGCTACGAGCAGTACTTC. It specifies CASSEAAPGTGGYEQYF.

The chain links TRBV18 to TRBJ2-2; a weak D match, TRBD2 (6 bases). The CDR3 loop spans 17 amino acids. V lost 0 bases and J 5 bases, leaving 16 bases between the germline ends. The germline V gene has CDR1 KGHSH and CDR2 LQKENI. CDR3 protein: CASSPPYGRTGTGELFF. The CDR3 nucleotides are TGTGCCAGCTCACCACCGTACGGGAGAACGGGGACCGGGGAGCTGTTTTTT. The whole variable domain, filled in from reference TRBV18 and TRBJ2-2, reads NAGVMQNPRHLVRRRGQEARLRCSPMKGHSHVYWYRQLPEEGLKFMVYLQKENIIDESGMPKERFSAEFPKEGPSILRIQQVVRGDSAAYFCASSPPYGRTGTGELFFGEGSRLTVL.

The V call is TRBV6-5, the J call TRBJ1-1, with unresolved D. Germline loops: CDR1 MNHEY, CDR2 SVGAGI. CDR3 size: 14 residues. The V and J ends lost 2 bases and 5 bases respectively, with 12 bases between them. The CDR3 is CASSYIRGSTEAFF. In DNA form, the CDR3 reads TGTGCCAGCAGTTACATACGGGGTAGTACTGAAGCTTTCTTT.

Here the CDR3 reads CASSLGPMNTEAFF. DNA of the CDR3: TGCGCCAGCAGCCTGGGACCTATGAACACTGAAGCTTTCTTT. The V call is TRBV4-3, the J call TRBJ1-1, with a tentative D call TRBD1 (5 bases). The CDR3 is made up of 14 amino acids. The germline gives CDR1 LGHNA, CDR2 YSLEER. V lost 4 bases to trimming and J lost 0 bases, with 9 bases between them.

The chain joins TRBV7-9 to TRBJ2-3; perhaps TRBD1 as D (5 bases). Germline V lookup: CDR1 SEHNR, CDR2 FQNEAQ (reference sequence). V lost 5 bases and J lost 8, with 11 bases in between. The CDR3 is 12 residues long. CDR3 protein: CASSPWGGTQYF. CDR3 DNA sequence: TGTGCCAGCAGCCCCTGGGGCGGTACGCAGTATTTT.

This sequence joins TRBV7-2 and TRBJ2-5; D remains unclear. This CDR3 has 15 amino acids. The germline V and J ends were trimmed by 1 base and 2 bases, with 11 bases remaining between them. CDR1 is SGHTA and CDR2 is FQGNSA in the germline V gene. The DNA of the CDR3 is TGTGCCAGCAGCTTAGGCGGCAGAAATCAAGAGACCCAGTACTTC. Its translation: CASSLGGRNQETQYF.

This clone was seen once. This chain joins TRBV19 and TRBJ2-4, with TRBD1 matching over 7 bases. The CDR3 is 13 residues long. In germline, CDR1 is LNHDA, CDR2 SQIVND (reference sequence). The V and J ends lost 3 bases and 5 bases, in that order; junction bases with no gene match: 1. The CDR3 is CASSIDRENIQYF. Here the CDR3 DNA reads TGTGCCAGTAGTATCGACAGGGAAAACATTCAGTACTTC.

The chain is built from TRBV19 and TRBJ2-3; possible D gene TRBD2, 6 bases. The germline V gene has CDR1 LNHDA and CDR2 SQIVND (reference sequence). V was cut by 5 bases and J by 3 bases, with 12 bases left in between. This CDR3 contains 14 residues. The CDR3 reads CASSQGLLTDTQYF. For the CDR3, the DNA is TGTGCCAGTAGTCAGGGACTGTTGACAGATACGCAGTATTTT.

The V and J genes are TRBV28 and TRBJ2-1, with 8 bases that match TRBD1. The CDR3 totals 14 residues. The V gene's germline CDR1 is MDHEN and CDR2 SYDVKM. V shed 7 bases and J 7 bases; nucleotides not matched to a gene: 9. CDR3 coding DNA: TGTGCCAGCACCCCCCGGGACAGGTTAAATGAGCAGTTCTTC. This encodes CASTPRDRLNEQFF.

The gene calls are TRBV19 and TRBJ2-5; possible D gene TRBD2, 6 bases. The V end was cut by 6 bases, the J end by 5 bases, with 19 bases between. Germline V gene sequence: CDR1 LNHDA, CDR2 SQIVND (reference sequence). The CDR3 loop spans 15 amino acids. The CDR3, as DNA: TGTGCCAGTAGCGTCCCGGGACTGGGACGGGAGACCCAGTACTTC. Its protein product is CASSVPGLGRETQYF.

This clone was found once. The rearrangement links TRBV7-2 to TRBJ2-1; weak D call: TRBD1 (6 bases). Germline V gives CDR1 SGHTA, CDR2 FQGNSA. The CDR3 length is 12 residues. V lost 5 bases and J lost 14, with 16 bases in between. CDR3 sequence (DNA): TGTGCCAGCAGCAAGGGGGTCGGTTCCGAGTTCTTC. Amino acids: CASSKGVGSEFF.

CDR3: CASSRIGASYNEQFF. The CDR3 coding sequence is TGTGCCAGCAGCCGAATAGGTGCATCCTACAATGAGCAGTTCTTC. The chain has TRBV7-2 and TRBJ2-1; D not certain. The CDR3 is 15 amino acids. CDR1 is SGHTA, CDR2 FQGNSA, per germline. Trimming pared 5 bases from V and 1 base from J, leaving 12 bases between.

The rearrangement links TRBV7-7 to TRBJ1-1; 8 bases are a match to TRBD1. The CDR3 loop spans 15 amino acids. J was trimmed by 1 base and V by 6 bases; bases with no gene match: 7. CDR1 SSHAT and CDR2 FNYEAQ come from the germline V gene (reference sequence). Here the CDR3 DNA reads TGTGCCAGCAGTGCTTGGACAGGGTGGAACACTGAAGCTTTCTTT. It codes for CASSAWTGWNTEAFF.

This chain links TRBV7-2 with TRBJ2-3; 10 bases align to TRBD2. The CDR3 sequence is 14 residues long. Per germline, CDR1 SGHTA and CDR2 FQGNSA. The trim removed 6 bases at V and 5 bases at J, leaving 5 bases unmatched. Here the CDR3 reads CASRPSGGRDTQYF. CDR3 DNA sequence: TGTGCCAGCAGACCTAGCGGGGGAAGAGATACGCAGTATTTT.

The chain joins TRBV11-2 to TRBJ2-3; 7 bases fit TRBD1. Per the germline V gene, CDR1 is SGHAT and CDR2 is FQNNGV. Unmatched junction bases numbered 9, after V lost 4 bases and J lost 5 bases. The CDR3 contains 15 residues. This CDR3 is CASSSTGFVGDTQYF. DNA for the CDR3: TGTGCCAGCAGCTCGACAGGGTTTGTAGGAGATACGCAGTATTTT.

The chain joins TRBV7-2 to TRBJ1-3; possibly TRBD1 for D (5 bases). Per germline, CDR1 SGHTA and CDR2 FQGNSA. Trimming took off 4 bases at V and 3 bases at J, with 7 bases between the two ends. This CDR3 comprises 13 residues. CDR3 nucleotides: TGTGCCAGCAGCTCAGGGTTTGGAAACACCATATATTTT. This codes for CASSSGFGNTIYF.

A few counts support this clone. This CDR3 is CASSFRQGADYGYTF. CDR3 nucleotides: TGCGCCAGCAGCTTCCGACAGGGGGCCGACTATGGCTACACCTTC. The genes are TRBV5-1 and TRBJ1-2, with 10 bases that match TRBD1. J lost 3 bases, V lost 2 bases, and 4 bases had no gene match. This CDR3 has 15 amino acids. CDR1 is SGHRS and CDR2 is YFSETQ in the germline V gene.

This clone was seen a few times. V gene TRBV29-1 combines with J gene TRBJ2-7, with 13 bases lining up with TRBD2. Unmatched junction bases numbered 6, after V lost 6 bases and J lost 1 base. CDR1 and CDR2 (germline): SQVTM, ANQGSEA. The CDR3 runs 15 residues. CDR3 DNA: TGCAGCGTGACACTAGCGGGAGGGATTTCCTACGAGCAGTACTTC. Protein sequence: CSVTLAGGISYEQYF.

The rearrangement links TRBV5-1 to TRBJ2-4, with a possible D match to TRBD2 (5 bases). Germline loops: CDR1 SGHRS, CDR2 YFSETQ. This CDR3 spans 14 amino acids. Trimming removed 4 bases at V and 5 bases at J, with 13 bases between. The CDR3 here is CASSPLGAENIQYF. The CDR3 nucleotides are TGCGCCAGCAGCCCCCTGGGAGCGGAAAACATTCAGTACTTC.

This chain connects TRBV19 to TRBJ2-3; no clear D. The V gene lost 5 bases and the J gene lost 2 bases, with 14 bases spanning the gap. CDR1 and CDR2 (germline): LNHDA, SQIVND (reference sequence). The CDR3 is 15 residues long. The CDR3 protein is CASSPLLSNTDTQYF. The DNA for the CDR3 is TGTGCCAGTAGTCCACTATTATCGAACACAGATACGCAGTATTTT.

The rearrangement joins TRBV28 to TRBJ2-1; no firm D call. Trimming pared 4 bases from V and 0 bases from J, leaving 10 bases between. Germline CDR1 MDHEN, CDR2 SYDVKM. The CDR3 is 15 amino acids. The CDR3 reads CASSWTRSSYNEQFF. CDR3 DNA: TGTGCCAGCAGTTGGACGAGGTCCTCCTACAATGAGCAGTTCTTC. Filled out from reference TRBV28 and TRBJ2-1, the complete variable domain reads DVKVTQSSRYLVKRTGEKVFLECVQDMDHENMFWYRQDPGLGLRLIYFSYDVKMKEKGDIPEGYSVSREKKERFSLILESASTNQTSMYLCASSWTRSSYNEQFFGPGTRLTVL.

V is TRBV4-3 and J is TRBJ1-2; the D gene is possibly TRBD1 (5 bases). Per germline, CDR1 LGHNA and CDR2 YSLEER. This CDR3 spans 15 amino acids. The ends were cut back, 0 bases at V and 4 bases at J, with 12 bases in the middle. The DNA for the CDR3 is TGCGCCAGCAGCCAAGAGGTGCAGGGTGGCTATGGCTACACCTTC. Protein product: CASSQEVQGGYGYTF.

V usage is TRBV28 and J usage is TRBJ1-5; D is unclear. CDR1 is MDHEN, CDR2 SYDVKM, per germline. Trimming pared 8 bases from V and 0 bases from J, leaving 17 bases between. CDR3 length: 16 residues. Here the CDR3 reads CASGDGLRYSNQPQHF. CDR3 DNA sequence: TGTGCCAGCGGCGACGGACTCCGATATAGCAATCAGCCCCAGCATTTT.

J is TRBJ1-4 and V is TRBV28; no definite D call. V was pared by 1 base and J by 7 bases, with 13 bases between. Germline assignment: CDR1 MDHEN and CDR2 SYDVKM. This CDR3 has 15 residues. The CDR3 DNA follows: TGTGCCAGCAGTTTATATGCCCGGGCTGGTGAAAAACTGTTTTTT. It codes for CASSLYARAGEKLFF.

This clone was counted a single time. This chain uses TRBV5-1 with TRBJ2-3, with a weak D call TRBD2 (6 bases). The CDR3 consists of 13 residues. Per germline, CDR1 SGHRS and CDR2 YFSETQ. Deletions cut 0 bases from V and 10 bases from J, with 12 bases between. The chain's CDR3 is CASSLAGRGSQYF. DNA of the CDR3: TGCGCCAGCAGCTTGGCAGGTCGGGGGTCGCAGTATTTT.